This T cell receptor (beta chain) was identified during a study of OX40 agonist ivuxolimab in advanced cancers. The assay was immunoSEQ multiplex PCR, and TCRdb's table has in-frame clones only and misses some. This table has roughly 60,000 clones, more than 85% appearing once. The sequence was obtained from an adult with an advanced solid tumor such as melanoma, head and neck, liver or kidney cancer. The sample in question was CD4+ or CD8+ T cells sorted from blood, obtained in a trial of the OX40 agonist ivuxolimab.

The CDR3 sequence is CASSLERNYGYTF. The CDR3 DNA follows: TGTGCCAGCAGCTTAGAACGGAACTATGGCTACACCTTC. The V gene is TRBV7-2, the J gene TRBJ1-2; D is uncertain. V gave up 1 base and J gave up 2 bases, with 5 bases separating them. The CDR3 loop spans 13 amino acids. Germline V gene data show CDR1 as SGHTA and CDR2 as FQGNSA.